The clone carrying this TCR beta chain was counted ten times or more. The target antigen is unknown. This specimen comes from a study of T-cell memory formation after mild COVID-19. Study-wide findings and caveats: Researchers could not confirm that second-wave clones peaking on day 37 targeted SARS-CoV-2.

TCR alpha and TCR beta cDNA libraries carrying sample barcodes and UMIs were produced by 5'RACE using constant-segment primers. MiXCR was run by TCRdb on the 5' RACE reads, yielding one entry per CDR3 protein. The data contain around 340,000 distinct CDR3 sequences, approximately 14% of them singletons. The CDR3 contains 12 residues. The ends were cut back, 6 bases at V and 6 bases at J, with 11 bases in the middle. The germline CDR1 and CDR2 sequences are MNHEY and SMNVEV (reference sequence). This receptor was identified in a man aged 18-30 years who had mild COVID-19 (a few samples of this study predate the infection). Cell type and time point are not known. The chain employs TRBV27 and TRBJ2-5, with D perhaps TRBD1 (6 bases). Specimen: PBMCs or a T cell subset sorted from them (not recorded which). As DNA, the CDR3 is TGTGCCAGCAGCCTAACAGGGAAGACCCAGTACTTC. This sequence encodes CASSLTGKTQYF.